This T cell receptor (beta chain) was sequenced in a study of T cell responses to AZD1222 COVID-19 vaccine. Concerning this clone itself: Its specificity is not known.

The assay was immunoSEQ multiplex PCR, and TCRdb's table has in-frame clones only and misses some. The sample holds 150,000 or so clones, more than 70% seen once. General observations from the study: Donors were chiefly white British, with a greater number of females, and clonal diversity was perhaps underestimated. The peak T cell response came first, and repertoires were sampled only after it. Spike as a whole was targeted by vaccine-associated CD4 TCRs, dominant at 160-218 and 743-854.

The origin of this receptor is an adult in good health. The source material was peripheral blood, sampled on day 0 of AZD1222 vaccination.

The CDR3 spells CASSFEGAGLYGAEAFF. In nucleotides, the CDR3 is TGTGCCAGCAGTTTCGAGGGCGCGGGTTTGTATGGGGCTGAAGCTTTCTTT. The V and J genes are TRBV28 and TRBJ1-1; D remains ambiguous. The V gene's germline CDR1 is MDHEN and CDR2 SYDVKM. Trimming removed 3 bases at V and 6 bases at J, with 23 bases between. The CDR3 is made up of 17 amino acids.